This TCR beta chain was identified in a study of T cell responses to AZD1222 COVID-19 vaccine. Only in-frame clones appear in the TCRdb table, and some are missing; sequencing was by immunoSEQ multiplex PCR. The sample has roughly 100,000 clones, about 92% seen once. The receptor was isolated from an adult who received the AZD1222 COVID-19 vaccine. Sequenced here: peripheral blood, sampled 28 days after the second AZD1222 dose.

The CDR3, as DNA: TGTGCCACCTCTCCTAGCGGGGGATTCCAAGAGACCCAGTACTTC. Amino acids: CATSPSGGFQETQYF. V and J are TRBV24-1 and TRBJ2-5; 10 bases fit TRBD2. CDR3 size: 15 residues. Germline V gene sequence: CDR1 KGHDR, CDR2 SFDVKD. V shed 9 bases, J shed 1 base, and the junction held 7 bases outside the gene matches.